This T cell receptor beta chain stems from a study of blood T cell repertoires in COVID-19. Study details: T cells, B-cell-depleted T cells, or PBMCs provided the cDNA or gDNA that served as material.

CDR1 and CDR2 from the germline V gene are MNHEY and SVGAGI. This CDR3 comprises 12 residues. The germline V and J ends were trimmed by 5 bases and 7 bases, with 11 bases remaining between them. Per the original data handling: Reference gene primer amplification gave nucleated cell count estimates. TCRdb keeps only in-frame clones here, not all; method: immunoSEQ multiplex PCR. D and trimming were read from the DNA, whereas the V and J calls and clone size are those reported in that table. The table records approximately 250,000 clones, approximately 90% of them present only once. Residents of around 24 US areas, aged roughly 18 to 89 years, made up the participants. Donors in Cohort 3 who had recovered were those with two negative PCRs, healthcare professional clearance, or resolution of their symptoms.

What was sequenced was PBMCs or T cells enriched from blood (not recorded which). This TCR derives from a woman in her twenties or thirties who had recovered from COVID-19. The chain carries TRBV6-5 and TRBJ2-5; tentative D call: TRBD2 (5 bases). The CDR3 DNA reads TGTGCCAGCAGTCTTGACGGAGGGACCCAGTACTTC. Protein product: CASSLDGGTQYF.